Listed below are T cell receptor beta chains from one sample, sequenced in a study of blood T cells in healthy people across ages. TCRdb re-called the 5' RACE reads with MiXCR, one entry per CDR3 protein. This sample has some 920,000 distinct CDR3 sequences; 51% occur once, and the top ten carry roughly 23%. Material: blood. The receptors shown here come from a woman in her fifties or sixties in good health. Both conserved end residues are part of each CDR3. A D gene is named only where the DNA matches it firmly. Clone size, where shown, is once, few, many, or a class for clones that have expanded.

TGTGCCAGCAGTTACGGTCCCTCAGATACGCAGTATTTT,CASSYGPSDTQYF,NA,TRBJ2-3,NA,TRBV6-2/TRBV6-3
TGCAGTGCTAGAGATAGTGGACACGGAGTCCTGGGGCAGTACTTC,CSARDSGHGVLGQYF,NA,TRBJ2-5,NA,TRBV20-1
TGCAGCGTTGGAAGGACGGTCTACGAGCAGTACTTC,CSVGRTVYEQYF,NA,TRBJ2-7,NA,TRBV29-1
TGTGCCATCAGAGATCTAGCGGGATCCTACGAGCAGTACTTC,CAIRDLAGSYEQYF,TRBD2,TRBJ2-7,NA,TRBV10-3
TGTGCCAGCGCTAACGCCTTTGATACTAACGGGAGGTTTGATACGCAGTATTTT,CASANAFDTNGRFDTQYF,TRBD2,TRBJ2-3,NA,TRBV27
TGTGCCAGCACCCTGGGAGAGTCTGGAAGCGAGACCCAGTACTTC,CASTLGESGSETQYF,NA,TRBJ2-5,few,TRBV28
TGTGCCGGCAGTGATGTAGGCGGGCTGGGGGAGACCCAGTACTTC,CAGSDVGGLGETQYF,NA,TRBJ2-5,NA,TRBV25-1
TGTGCCAGCTTACCCACTAGCGTCTACAATGAGCGGTTCTTC,CASLPTSVYNERFF,TRBD2,TRBJ2-1,NA,TRBV6-1
TGCGCCAGCAGCCAAGAGGGCAGGGGAAGCCCCACAGATACGCAGTATTTT,CASSQEGRGSPTDTQYF,NA,TRBJ2-3,few,TRBV4-1
TGTGCCAGCAGTGTAGGGAGGGACTATGGCTACACCTTC,CASSVGRDYGYTF,NA,TRBJ1-2,NA,TRBV2
TGCAGTGCAGTCCAGCGGGGTATCGACGACTACGAGCAGTACTTC,CSAVQRGIDDYEQYF,TRBD2,TRBJ2-7,NA,TRBV20-1
TGCAGCGTTCCTGGGTCCTCAAGTGCTGGCTACACCTTC,CSVPGSSSAGYTF,NA,TRBJ1-2,NA,TRBV29-1
TGTGCCAGCAGCGCCGGTGAGGCAGATACGCAGTATTTT,CASSAGEADTQYF,NA,TRBJ2-3,NA,TRBV6-5
TGTGCCAGCAGAGAGACTAGGACGGGGACCCAGTACTTC,CASRETRTGTQYF,NA,TRBJ2-5,NA,TRBV2
TGTGCCAGCAGCACTCGGGACAGCCCGATAGCTAACTATGGCTACACCTTC,CASSTRDSPIANYGYTF,TRBD1,TRBJ1-2,NA,TRBV7-6
TGTGCCAGCAGCGCGGGACTAGATCCCCGCTACGAGCAGTACTTC,CASSAGLDPRYEQYF,TRBD2,TRBJ2-7,NA,TRBV9
TGTGCCAGCAGCTTAGACAGGGGCGACGGCAATCAGCCCCAGCATTTT,CASSLDRGDGNQPQHF,TRBD1,TRBJ1-5,few,TRBV12-3/TRBV12-4
TGCAGTGCACGCCTTCCTCGCACAGATACGCAGTATTTT,CSARLPRTDTQYF,NA,TRBJ2-3,NA,TRBV20-1
TGTGCCAGCAGTTCTAGGACTCTTGGTAATGAAAAACTGTTTTTT,CASSSRTLGNEKLFF,NA,TRBJ1-4,NA,TRBV6-5
TGTGCCATCAGAACCCTAGCGGGATTCGGGCCTGAGGAGACCCAGTACTTC,CAIRTLAGFGPEETQYF,TRBD2,TRBJ2-5,few,TRBV10-3
TGTGCCAGCACCAGGACAGGGGGCGCAGGTCAGCCCCAGCATTTT,CASTRTGGAGQPQHF,TRBD1,TRBJ1-5,few,TRBV12-3/TRBV12-4
TGTGCCAGCAGCCGACTAGCGGAACACACAGATACGCAGTATTTT,CASSRLAEHTDTQYF,TRBD2,TRBJ2-3,NA,TRBV6-5
TGTGCCAGCACTAGCAGGCCCTACGAGCAGTACTTC,CASTSRPYEQYF,NA,TRBJ2-7,NA,TRBV3-1
TGCAGCGTTACCGAGGACGGGGAGACCCAGTACTTC,CSVTEDGETQYF,NA,TRBJ2-5,NA,TRBV29-1